This T cell receptor beta chain appears in the sequencing data of a study of control samples from healthy donors and cancer patients. V was shortened by 0 bases and J by 7 bases, with 27 bases between the two germline ends. Germline V gene sequence: CDR1 LNHDA, CDR2 SQIVND (reference sequence). The CDR3 extends over 19 amino acids. Assay used: immunoSEQ multiplex PCR; TCRdb lists only in-frame clones, some missing. The sample lists 150,000 to 200,000 clones; around 90% were seen once. This chain links TRBV19 with TRBJ1-2; weak D call: TRBD1 (6 bases). The receptor was derived from a woman in her forties or fifties in good health. Sequenced material: blood. Here the CDR3 reads CASSIDHRGASGQTFGYTF. The CDR3 coding sequence is TGTGCCAGTAGTATAGATCATCGGGGGGCGAGCGGACAAACCTTTGGCTACACCTTC.